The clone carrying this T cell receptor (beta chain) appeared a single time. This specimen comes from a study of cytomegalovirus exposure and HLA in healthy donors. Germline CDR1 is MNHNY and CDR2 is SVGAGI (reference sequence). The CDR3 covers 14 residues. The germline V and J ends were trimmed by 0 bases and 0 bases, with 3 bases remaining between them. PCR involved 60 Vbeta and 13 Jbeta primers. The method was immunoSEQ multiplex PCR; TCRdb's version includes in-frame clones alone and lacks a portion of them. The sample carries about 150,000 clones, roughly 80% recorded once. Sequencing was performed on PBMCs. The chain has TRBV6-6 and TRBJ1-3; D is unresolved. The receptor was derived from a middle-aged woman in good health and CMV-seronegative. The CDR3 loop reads CASSYSASGNTIYF. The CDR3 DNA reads TGTGCCAGCAGTTACTCAGCCTCTGGAAACACCATATATTTT.